This T cell receptor beta chain came from a study of cytomegalovirus exposure and HLA in healthy donors. Study-wide results and limits: Researchers had no immune exposure information except CMV serostatus available. It was about 150 TCR beta chains that were listed as cytomegalovirus-associated. Later analysis associated a missense DCLRE1C variant with TCR beta V- and J-gene trimming. Using a false discovery rate of 0.05, a later analysis showed that 16,951 TCR beta sequences were associated with HLA alleles.

Of note for this clone: The antigen is not known. Because the CDR3 is missing its conserved closing phenylalanine or tryptophan, this is likely a read error.

The V end was cut by 0 bases, the J end by 8 bases, with 10 bases between. Germline V gene lookup returns CDR1 MNHEY and CDR2 SVGAGI. This CDR3 has 14 amino acids. The primer mix had 60 Vbeta and 13 Jbeta primers. Assay: immunoSEQ multiplex PCR; the TCRdb copy retains only in-frame clones and omits some. Among some 190,000 clones listed, about 9.4% were seen once. The chain recombines TRBV6-5 with TRBJ2-2; D might be TRBD1 (6 bases). The source is a woman aged 25 to 39 in good health and CMV-seropositive. The sequenced sample consisted of PBMCs. The CDR3 sequence: CASSYSGGTGELFL. In DNA, the CDR3 is TGTGCCAGCAGTTACTCAGGTGGGACAGGGGAGCTGTTTTTG.